The present T cell receptor (beta chain) was sequenced within a study of identical twins. Addition of a universal primer site occurred through template switching, and cDNA carried unique molecular identifiers. In TCRdb, the 5' RACE reads were re-called with MiXCR into one record per CDR3 protein. Of 690,000 or so distinct CDR3 sequences listed, over 8.5% were seen once; the top ten hold around 0.95%. Study-wide findings and caveats: There were fewer insertions in abundant cord blood beta clonotypes, but memory repertoires showed no such pattern. The same donors were not followed; conclusions instead depended on cross-sectional statistical analysis.

This CDR3 comprises 17 residues. Trimming pared 4 bases from V and 2 bases from J, leaving 18 bases between. Germline V gene data show CDR1 as KGHDR and CDR2 as SFDVKD. A note on this clonotype: Its antigen remains unidentified.

In addition, the sample was reused for a study of yellow fever vaccine responses in identical twins. That publication notes: After vaccination, twins' T cell response reportedly seemed partly convergent, partly personalized.

The sequenced sample was PBMCs. This receptor was taken from a woman aged 18-29 years in good health. The chain carries TRBV24-1 and TRBJ2-3; D might be TRBD1 or TRBD2, each matching 5 bases. In DNA, the CDR3 is TGTGCCACCAGTGACTCGGGAAGGGGACGCGACACAGATACGCAGTATTTT. It codes for CATSDSGRGRDTDTQYF.